The source of this TCR beta chain is a study of blood T cell repertoires in COVID-19. V lost 1 base and J 4 bases, leaving 8 bases between the germline ends. Germline-derived CDR1 and CDR2 are MDHEN and SYDVKM. The CDR3 sequence is 15 residues long. Clones were read by immunoSEQ multiplex PCR, and TCRdb kept only the in-frame ones, dropping some. The sample holds about 100,000 clones, around 91% seen once. The sample was peripheral blood. J is TRBJ1-6 and V is TRBV28; D is uncertain. The TCR comes from a woman over 75 with acute or convalescent COVID-19. DNA of the CDR3: TGTGCCAGCAGTTTATTGGCGGGATATAATTCACCCCTCCACTTT. Translating it yields CASSLLAGYNSPLHF.